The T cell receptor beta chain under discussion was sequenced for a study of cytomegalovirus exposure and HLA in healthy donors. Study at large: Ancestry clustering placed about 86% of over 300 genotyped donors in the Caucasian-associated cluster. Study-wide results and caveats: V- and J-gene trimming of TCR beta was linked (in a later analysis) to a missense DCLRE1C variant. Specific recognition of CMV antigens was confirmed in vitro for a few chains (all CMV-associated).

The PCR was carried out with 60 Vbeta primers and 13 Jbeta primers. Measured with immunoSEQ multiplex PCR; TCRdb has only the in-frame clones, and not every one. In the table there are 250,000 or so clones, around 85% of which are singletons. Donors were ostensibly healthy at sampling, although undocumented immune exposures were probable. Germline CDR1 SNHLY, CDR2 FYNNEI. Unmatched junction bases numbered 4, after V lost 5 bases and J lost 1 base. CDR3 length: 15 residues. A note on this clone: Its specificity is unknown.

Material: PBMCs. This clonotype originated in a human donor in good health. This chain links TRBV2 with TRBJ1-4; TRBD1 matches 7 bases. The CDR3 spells CASSPYRGTNEKLFF. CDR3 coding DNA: TGTGCCAGCAGTCCATACAGGGGAACTAATGAAAAACTGTTTTTT.